This passage covers 30 T cell receptor beta chains from one sample sequenced in a study of low-dose radiotherapy and immunotherapy resistance in tumors (dated by TCRdb to between 2021 and 2023). Sequencing took place on an Illumina HiSeq 2500. Superscript III and a set of TRAV- and TRBV-specific primers were used to synthesize first-strand cDNA, so that both TCRalpha and TCRbeta chains were covered. TCRs were amplified with Phusion for around 20 PCR cycles, with a constant-region primer paired with the adapter attached to the V primers. TCRdb trimmed the raw reads at Q25, called clones with MiXCR and kept productive beta chains. Here each entry gathers all rows of one CDR3 protein and keeps the most common genes and DNA. The sample contains tens of thousands of distinct CDR3 sequences, approximately 22% of them found a single time. The ten largest account for roughly 13% of the sample. The time point label corresponds to: after trial treatment. The intended sense of this specimen's treatment or condition label: LDRT plus nivolumab, ipilimumab, low-dose cyclophosphamide and aspirin (RACIN trial).

The sample was PBMCs, taken after low-dose radiotherapy plus immunotherapy. The receptors were sampled from a female donor with ovarian cancer.

Points on this clonotype: This likely came from a read error, as a far larger clone is one base away. The chain combines TRBV27 with TRBJ2-4; TRBD2 agrees at 11 bases. The CDR3 spans 15 residues. V gave up 7 bases and J gave up 13 bases; unmatched junction bases: 15. The germline gives CDR1 MNHEY, CDR2 SMNVEV (reference sequence). The CDR3 DNA is TGTGCCAGCATTAGCGGGGGGGAGTCCTACAATGAGCAGTACTTC. This translates into CASISGGESYNEQYF.

The chain links TRBV5-4 to TRBJ1-1, with 7 positions matching TRBD1. The CDR3 spans 15 residues. V was pared by 4 bases and J by 0 bases, with 6 bases of the junction left unmatched. Per germline, CDR1 SGHNT and CDR2 YYREEE (reference sequence). For the CDR3, the DNA is TGTGCCAGCAGCCTGGGACAGCGCATGAACACTGAAGCTTTCTTT. Protein: CASSLGQRMNTEAFF.

Many counts were recorded for this clonotype. This chain connects TRBV20-1 to TRBJ2-5; D uncertain. The CDR3 length is 11 residues. The V gene's germline CDR1 is DFQATT and CDR2 SNEGSKA (reference sequence). Trimming took off 3 bases at V and 4 bases at J, with 6 bases between the two ends. The DNA of the CDR3 is TGCAGTGCTAGGCTAATAGAGACCCAGTACTTC. Translating it yields CSARLIETQYF.

A few counts support this clonotype. The V and J genes are TRBV30 and TRBJ2-2; D may match TRBD1 or TRBD2 (5 bases each). The V gene's germline CDR1 is GTSNPN and CDR2 SVGIG (reference sequence). With 0 bases removed from V and 7 bases from J, the gap between germline ends came to 9 bases. CDR3 length: 13 amino acids. CDR3 sequence reads: CAWSVVGGGELFF. Here the CDR3 DNA reads TGTGCCTGGAGTGTAGTTGGGGGCGGGGAGCTGTTTTTT.

This clonotype appeared many times. The chain uses TRBV18 and TRBJ2-2; D gene unclear. The germline V and J ends were trimmed by 3 bases and 0 bases, with 5 bases remaining between them. Germline V gene data show CDR1 as KGHSH and CDR2 as LQKENI. This CDR3 is 14 amino acids long. The CDR3 protein is CASSPFSNTGELFF. The CDR3 nucleotides read TGTGCCAGCTCACCCTTTTCGAACACCGGGGAGCTGTTTTTT. Full variable domain (missing parts from reference TRBV18 and TRBJ2-2): NAGVMQNPRHLVRRRGQEARLRCSPMKGHSHVYWYRQLPEEGLKFMVYLQKENIIDESGMPKERFSAEFPKEGPSILRIQQVVRGDSAAYFCASSPFSNTGELFFGEGSRLTVL.

This clonotype was detected only once. This likely came from a read error, as a far larger clone is one base away. V gene TRBV29-1 combines with J gene TRBJ2-1, with D possibly matching TRBD2 (5 bases). The germline gives CDR1 SQVTM, CDR2 ANQGSEA. The CDR3 spans 13 residues. Trimming cost V 1 base and J 10 bases, with 14 bases left between them. CDR3 bases: TGCAGCGTTGAAGCTCAGGACTCCTACGAGCAGTTCTTC. Translating it yields CSVEAQDSYEQFF.

Many counts were recorded for this clonotype. The chain combines TRBV27 with TRBJ2-3; D is perhaps TRBD2 (5 bases). The CDR3 covers 18 residues. Germline lookup yields CDR1 MNHEY and CDR2 SMNVEV (reference sequence). Trimming removed 0 bases at V and 1 base at J, with 17 bases between. CDR3 amino acids: CASSLSILGAGGTDTQYF. CDR3 DNA: TGTGCCAGCAGTTTATCGATTCTGGGAGCCGGCGGCACAGATACGCAGTATTTT.

This clonotype was seen repeatedly, ten times or more. This rearrangement joins TRBV14 to TRBJ1-2; 8 bases are shared with TRBD1. CDR3 size: 14 residues. The germline V gene has CDR1 SGHDN and CDR2 FVKESK. The V gene end was trimmed by 4 bases and the J gene end by 1 base; junction bases not matched to a gene: 2. Here the CDR3 reads CASSRTGGNYGYTF. The CDR3 DNA reads as TGTGCCAGCAGCCGAACAGGGGGTAACTATGGCTACACCTTC.

This clonotype was counted ten times or more. This chain uses TRBV4-1 with TRBJ1-2, with D unresolved. The germline V gene has CDR1 MGHRA and CDR2 YSYEKL. The CDR3 consists of 15 residues. V gave up 0 bases and J gave up 8 bases, with 16 bases separating them. The CDR3 is CASSQDGPILRGYTF. Written as DNA, the CDR3 is TGCGCCAGCAGCCAAGACGGCCCTATCCTCAGAGGCTACACCTTC.

This clonotype was counted many times. V is TRBV12-3 or TRBV12-4 and J is TRBJ1-1; D is perhaps TRBD1 (5 bases). The V end lost 0 bases, the J end lost 0 bases, and 8 bases lay between the germline ends. The CDR3 loop spans 15 amino acids. The CDR3: CASSLARDVNTEAFF. CDR3 nucleotide sequence: TGTGCCAGCAGTTTAGCCAGGGATGTGAACACTGAAGCTTTCTTT.

This clonotype was seen many times. The gene calls are TRBV7-2 and TRBJ2-7; D is undetermined. There are 15 residues in the CDR3. V was shortened by 7 bases and J by 0 bases, with 16 bases between the two germline ends. Germline assignment: CDR1 SGHTA and CDR2 FQGNSA. The CDR3 spells CASTPLNGFSYEQYF. The CDR3 coding sequence is TGTGCCAGCACCCCCCTGAACGGGTTCTCCTACGAGCAGTACTTC.

This clonotype was detected ten times or more. This chain uses TRBV3-1 with TRBJ2-1; TRBD2 matches at 13 bases. J lost 10 bases, V lost 6 bases, and 9 bases had no gene match. The germline V gene encodes CDR1 LGHDT and CDR2 YNNKEL (reference sequence). This CDR3 is built from 15 residues. The DNA for the CDR3 is TGTGCCAGCAGACCCTTCGGGACTAGCGGGGAAGAGCAGTTCTTC. This encodes CASRPFGTSGEEQFF.

This clonotype was detected many times. This chain links TRBV7-2 with TRBJ1-2; 7 nucleotides match TRBD1. This CDR3 has 11 residues. CDR1 is SGHTA and CDR2 is FQGNSA in the germline V gene. V trimming: 0 bases; J trimming: 14 bases; junction bases outside the gene matches: 3. This CDR3 is CASSLATGLTF. The DNA of the CDR3 is TGTGCCAGCAGCTTAGCGACAGGGTTAACCTTC.

This clonotype was seen many times. V and J are TRBV5-4 and TRBJ2-5; D might be TRBD2 (5 bases). This CDR3 comprises 13 residues. Deletions cut 4 bases from V and 2 bases from J, with 9 bases between. Germline V gives CDR1 SGHNT, CDR2 YYREEE (reference sequence). The CDR3 loop reads CASSPAEQETQYF. DNA for the CDR3: TGTGCCAGCAGCCCAGCGGAGCAAGAGACCCAGTACTTC.

This clonotype was counted a few times. The chain joins TRBV10-3 to TRBJ2-1; maybe TRBD2 (6 bases). V dropped 2 bases and J dropped 8 bases, with 13 bases sitting between them. Germline CDR1 reads ENHRY; CDR2 reads SYGVKD. The CDR3 runs to 14 residues. The CDR3 loop reads CAISEQTSQDEQFF. CDR3 nucleotide sequence: TGTGCCATCAGTGAGCAAACTAGCCAAGATGAGCAGTTCTTC.

This clonotype was recorded at least ten times. The V and J genes are TRBV18 and TRBJ2-5, with D uncertain. Germline CDR1 is KGHSH and CDR2 is LQKENI. With 0 bases removed from V and 2 bases from J, the gap between germline ends came to 1 base. CDR3 length: 12 residues. CDR3 sequence (DNA): TGTGCCAGCTCACCACCTCAAGAGACCCAGTACTTC. Protein sequence: CASSPPQETQYF.

Ten or more counts support this clonotype. The J gene is TRBJ1-1, the V gene TRBV20-1; no definite D call. Trimming removed 1 base at V and 1 base at J, with 10 bases between. The CDR3 length is 14 residues. CDR1 and CDR2 from the germline V gene are DFQATT and SNEGSKA (reference sequence). CDR3 DNA sequence: TGCAGTGCTAGAGCACGTCTCCAGAACACTGAAGCTTTCTTT. Its translation is CSARARLQNTEAFF.

This clonotype was picked up many times. This chain links TRBV19 with TRBJ2-6; 9 bases agree with TRBD1. The germline gives CDR1 LNHDA, CDR2 SQIVND (reference sequence). The length of the CDR3 is 16 residues. V lost 5 bases, J lost 2 bases, and 4 bases stayed unmatched. The chain's CDR3 is CASSFTGGAGANVLTF. Here the CDR3 DNA reads TGTGCCAGTAGTTTTACAGGGGGCGCTGGGGCCAACGTCCTGACTTTC.

This clonotype was picked up many times. The rearrangement uses TRBV9 and TRBJ2-6, with 13 bases identical to TRBD2. This CDR3 has 19 amino acids. J was trimmed by 0 bases and V by 3 bases; bases with no gene match: 6. Germline V gene lookup returns CDR1 SGDLS and CDR2 YYNGEE. DNA of the CDR3: TGTGCCAGCAGCGCACCGGGACTAGCGGGACCCTCTGGGGCCAACGTCCTGACTTTC. Its translation: CASSAPGLAGPSGANVLTF.

Note on this clonotype: The limits of the CDR3 on the DNA are not certain, so only TCRdb's listed CDR3 is given. This chain connects TRBV19 to TRBJ2-2. The CDR3 is 16 amino acids in total, end residues counted. Germline assignment: CDR1 LNHDA and CDR2 SQIVND (reference sequence). CDR3 loop: CASRHTRSNTGELFFF.

This clonotype was observed at least ten times. V is TRBV4-1 and J is TRBJ2-1; the D gene could be TRBD1 or TRBD2 (5 bases each). The V end lost 0 bases, the J end lost 9 bases, and 21 bases lay between the germline ends. The CDR3 loop spans 17 amino acids. Per germline, CDR1 MGHRA and CDR2 YSYEKL. The CDR3 here is CASSQENGGARQSEQFF. CDR3 nucleotides: TGCGCCAGCAGCCAAGAAAATGGGGGAGCGAGACAAAGTGAGCAGTTCTTC.

This clonotype was detected ten times or more. The V call is TRBV6-5, the J call TRBJ2-1; 9 positions agree with TRBD1. The CDR3 runs to 15 residues. Losses at the gene ends were 6 bases for V and 10 bases for J; bases not matched to a gene: 13. Germline CDR1 and CDR2: MNHEY and SVGAGI. This chain's CDR3 is CASSLTGTGRVEQFF. CDR3 bases: TGTGCCAGCAGCTTAACCGGGACAGGGCGCGTCGAGCAGTTCTTC.

This clonotype was counted at least ten times. This chain uses TRBV18 with TRBJ2-7; the D is unclear. The length of the CDR3 is 13 residues. Germline loops: CDR1 KGHSH, CDR2 LQKENI. Trimming took off 0 bases at V and 6 bases at J, with 9 bases between the two ends. CDR3 coding DNA: TGTGCCAGCTCACCACCGGCGGCGTCCGAGCAGTACTTC. It yields the protein CASSPPAASEQYF. The variable domain in full, with the rest retrieved from reference TRBV18 and TRBJ2-7, is NAGVMQNPRHLVRRRGQEARLRCSPMKGHSHVYWYRQLPEEGLKFMVYLQKENIIDESGMPKERFSAEFPKEGPSILRIQQVVRGDSAAYFCASSPPAASEQYFGPGTRLTVT.

This clonotype was picked up many times. V usage is TRBV7-9 and J usage is TRBJ1-4; D call uncertain. V was shortened by 0 bases and J by 3 bases, with 20 bases between the two germline ends. This CDR3 has 19 residues. The germline CDR1 and CDR2 sequences are SEHNR and FQNEAQ (reference sequence). DNA for the CDR3: TGTGCCAGCAGCTTAGCCCCGCCCTTAACCACTGCCTCTAATGAAAAACTGTTTTTT. It encodes CASSLAPPLTTASNEKLFF. The variable domain in full, completed from reference TRBV7-9 and TRBJ1-4, reads DTGVSQNPRHKITKRGQNVTFRCDPISEHNRLYWYRQTLGQGPEFLTYFQNEAQLEKSRLLSDRFSAERPKGSFSTLEIQRTEQGDSAMYLCASSLAPPLTTASNEKLFFGSGTQLSVL.

This clonotype came up many times. The J gene is TRBJ2-5, the V gene TRBV6-2 or TRBV6-3, with 13 bases that match TRBD2. This CDR3 has 18 residues. V trimming: 8 bases; J trimming: 5 bases; junction bases outside the gene matches: 17. Germline V CDR1 and CDR2: MNHEY, SVGEGT. Here the CDR3 DNA reads TGTGCCAGCCCAAATCCGGGACTAGCGGGAAGGGGCTGGGAGACCCAGTACTTC. This sequence encodes CASPNPGLAGRGWETQYF.

This clonotype was seen at least ten times. This chain connects TRBV28 to TRBJ1-1; 7 bases agree with TRBD1. The length of the CDR3 is 13 residues. V dropped 10 bases and J dropped 10; count of bases not matched to a gene: 15. Germline V lookup: CDR1 MDHEN, CDR2 SYDVKM. The CDR3 sequence: CATYSGVQGGAFF. The CDR3 region has the DNA TGTGCCACCTATTCCGGAGTCCAGGGGGGAGCTTTCTTT.

At least ten counts were recorded for this clonotype. V is TRBV5-1 and J is TRBJ2-3, with unresolved D. Germline CDR1 and CDR2: SGHRS and YFSETQ. The CDR3 loop spans 15 amino acids. V lost 0 bases and J lost 0, with 8 bases in between. The CDR3 sequence: CASSLAGQSTDTQYF. CDR3 nucleotide sequence: TGCGCCAGCAGCTTGGCCGGGCAGAGCACAGATACGCAGTATTTT.

In its sample, this clonotype was seen many times. The chain carries TRBV4-2 and TRBJ1-5; D ambiguous. CDR3 length: 16 residues. V gave up 0 bases and J gave up 7 bases, with 16 bases separating them. Germline V CDR1 and CDR2: LGHNA, YNFKEQ. As DNA, the CDR3 is TGTGCCAGCAGCCAAGATGTGGGCGGAGCTGGGCAGCCCCAGCATTTT. It encodes CASSQDVGGAGQPQHF.

A few counts support this clonotype. The V and J genes are TRBV27 and TRBJ2-1; D ambiguous. V lost 4 bases to trimming and J lost 4 bases, with 23 bases between them. Germline CDR1 and CDR2: MNHEY and SMNVEV (reference sequence). There are 18 residues in the CDR3. This CDR3 reads CASSSLTTWGSLYNEQFF. The CDR3 DNA reads as TGTGCCAGCAGTTCGTTGACAACCTGGGGTAGCTTGTACAATGAGCAGTTCTTC.

This clonotype was detected ten times or more. This sequence joins TRBV11-3 and TRBJ1-2; D gene ambiguous. The CDR3 is 15 amino acids. V gave up 5 bases and J gave up 4 bases, with 17 bases separating them. Germline V lookup: CDR1 SGHNT, CDR2 YENEEA. The chain's CDR3 is CASSPSRGALYGYTF. The CDR3, as DNA: TGTGCCAGCAGCCCCTCCCGAGGAGCCCTCTATGGCTACACCTTC.